This paragraph reports one TCR beta chain. Antigen specificity is unknown. The data originate from a study of cytomegalovirus exposure and HLA in healthy donors. General study points: Earlier analysis found most TCR beta V segments productive about 87% or about 30% of the time.

Vbeta (60) and Jbeta (13) primers were used in the PCR. TCRdb keeps only in-frame clones here, not all; method: immunoSEQ multiplex PCR. The sample lists 150,000 to 180,000 clones, 65% to 80% occurring once. Trimming left V 4 bases short and J 4 bases short, with 20 bases between. CDR1 MNHEY and CDR2 SVGAGI come from the germline V gene. CDR3 length: 16 residues. This receptor was identified in a woman aged 35 to 49 in good health and CMV-seronegative. Sequenced: PBMCs. The chain couples TRBV6-5 to TRBJ2-7, with D perhaps TRBD2 (6 bases). The CDR3 nucleotides are TGTGCCAGCAGTTCCCGTGCCGGGACTGATCTTTACGAGCAGTACTTC. Its protein product is CASSSRAGTDLYEQYF.